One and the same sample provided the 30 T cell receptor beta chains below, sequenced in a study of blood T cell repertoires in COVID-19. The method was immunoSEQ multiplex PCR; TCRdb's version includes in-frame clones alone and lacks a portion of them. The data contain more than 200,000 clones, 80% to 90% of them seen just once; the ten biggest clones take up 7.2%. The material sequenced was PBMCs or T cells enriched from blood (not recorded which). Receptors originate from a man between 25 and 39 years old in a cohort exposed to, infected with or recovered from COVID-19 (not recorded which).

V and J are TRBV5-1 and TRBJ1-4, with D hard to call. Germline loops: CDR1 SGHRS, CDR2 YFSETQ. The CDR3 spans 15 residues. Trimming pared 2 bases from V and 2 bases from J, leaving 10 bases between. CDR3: CASSLLGETNEKLFF. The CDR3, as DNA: TGCGCCAGCAGCTTACTTGGGGAGACTAATGAAAAACTGTTTTTT.

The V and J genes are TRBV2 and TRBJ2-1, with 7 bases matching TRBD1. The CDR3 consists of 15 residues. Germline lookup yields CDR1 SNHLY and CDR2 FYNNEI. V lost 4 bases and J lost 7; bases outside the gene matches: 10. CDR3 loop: CASSVLTGNRNEQFF. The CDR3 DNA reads TGTGCCAGCAGTGTGTTGACAGGGAATAGGAATGAGCAGTTCTTC.

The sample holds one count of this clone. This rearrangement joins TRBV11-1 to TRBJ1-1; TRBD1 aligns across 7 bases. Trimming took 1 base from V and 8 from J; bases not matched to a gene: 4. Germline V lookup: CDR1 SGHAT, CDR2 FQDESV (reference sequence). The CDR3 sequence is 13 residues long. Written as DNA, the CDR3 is TGTGCCAGCAGCTTAGGAGGGACAGAAGAAGCTTTCTTT. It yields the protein CASSLGGTEEAFF.

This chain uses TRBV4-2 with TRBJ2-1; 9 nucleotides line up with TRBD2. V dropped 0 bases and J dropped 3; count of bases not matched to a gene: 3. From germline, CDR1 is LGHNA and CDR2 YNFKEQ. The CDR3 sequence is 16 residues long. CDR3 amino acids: CASSQDASGIYNEQFF. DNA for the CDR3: TGTGCCAGCAGCCAAGATGCTAGCGGGATCTACAATGAGCAGTTCTTC.

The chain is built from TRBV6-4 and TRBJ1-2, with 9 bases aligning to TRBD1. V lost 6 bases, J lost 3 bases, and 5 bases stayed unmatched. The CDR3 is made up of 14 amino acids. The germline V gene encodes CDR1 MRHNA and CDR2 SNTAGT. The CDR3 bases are TGTGCCAGCAGCGTCCGGGACAGGGACTATGGCTACACCTTC. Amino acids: CASSVRDRDYGYTF.

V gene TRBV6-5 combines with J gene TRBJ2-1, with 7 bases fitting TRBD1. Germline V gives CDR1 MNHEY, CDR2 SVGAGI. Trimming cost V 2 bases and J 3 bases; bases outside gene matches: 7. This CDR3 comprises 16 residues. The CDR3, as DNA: TGTGCCAGCAGTTACGATAGGGGGCGCGTCTACAATGAGCAGTTCTTC. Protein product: CASSYDRGRVYNEQFF.

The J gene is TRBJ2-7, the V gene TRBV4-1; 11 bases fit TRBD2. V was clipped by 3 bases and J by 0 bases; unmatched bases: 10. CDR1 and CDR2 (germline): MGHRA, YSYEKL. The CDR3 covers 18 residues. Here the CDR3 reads CASSHGAGTSGFSYEQYF. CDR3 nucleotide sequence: TGCGCCAGCAGCCATGGAGCCGGGACTAGCGGATTCTCCTACGAGCAGTACTTC.

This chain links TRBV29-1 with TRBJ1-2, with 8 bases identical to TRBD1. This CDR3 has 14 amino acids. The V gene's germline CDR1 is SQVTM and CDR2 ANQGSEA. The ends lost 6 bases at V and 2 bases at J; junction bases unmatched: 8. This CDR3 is CSVDGQGSNYGYTF. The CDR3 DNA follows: TGCAGCGTCGACGGACAGGGATCAAACTATGGCTACACCTTC.

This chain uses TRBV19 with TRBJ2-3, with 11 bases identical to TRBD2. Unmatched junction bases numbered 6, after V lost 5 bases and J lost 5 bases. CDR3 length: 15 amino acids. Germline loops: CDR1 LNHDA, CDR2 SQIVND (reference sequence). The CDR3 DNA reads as TGTGCCAGTAGTGCGCTAGCGGGAGGTATAGATACGCAGTATTTT. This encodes CASSALAGGIDTQYF.

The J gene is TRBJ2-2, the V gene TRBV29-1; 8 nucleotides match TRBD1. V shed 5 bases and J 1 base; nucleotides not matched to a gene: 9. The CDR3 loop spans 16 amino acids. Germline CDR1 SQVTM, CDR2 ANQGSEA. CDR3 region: CSVTKPGQGNTGELFF. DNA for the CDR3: TGCAGCGTTACAAAGCCCGGACAGGGGAACACCGGGGAGCTGTTTTTT.

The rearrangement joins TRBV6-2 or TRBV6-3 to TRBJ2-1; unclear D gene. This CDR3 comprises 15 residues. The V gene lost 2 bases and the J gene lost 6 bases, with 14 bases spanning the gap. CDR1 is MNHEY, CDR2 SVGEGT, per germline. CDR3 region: CASSYMATLVNEQFF. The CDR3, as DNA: TGTGCCAGCAGTTACATGGCGACATTGGTCAATGAGCAGTTCTTC.

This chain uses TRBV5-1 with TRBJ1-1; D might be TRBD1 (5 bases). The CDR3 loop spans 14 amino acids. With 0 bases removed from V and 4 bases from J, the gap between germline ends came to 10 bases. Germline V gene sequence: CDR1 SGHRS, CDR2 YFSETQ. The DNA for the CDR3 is TGCGCCAGCAGCTTGGGAACAGGATCCACTGAAGCTTTCTTT. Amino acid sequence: CASSLGTGSTEAFF. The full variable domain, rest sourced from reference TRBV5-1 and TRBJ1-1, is KAGVTQTPRYLIKTRGQQVTLSCSPISGHRSVSWYQQTPGQGLQFLFEYFSETQRNKGNFPGRFSGRQFSNSRSEMNVSTLELGDSALYLCASSLGTGSTEAFFGQGTRLTVV.

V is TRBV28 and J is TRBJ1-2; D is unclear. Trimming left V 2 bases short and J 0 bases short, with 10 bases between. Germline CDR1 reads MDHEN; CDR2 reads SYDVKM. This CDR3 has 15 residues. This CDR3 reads CASSLNIRSNYGYTF. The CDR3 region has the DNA TGTGCCAGCAGTTTAAACATCCGCTCTAACTATGGCTACACCTTC.

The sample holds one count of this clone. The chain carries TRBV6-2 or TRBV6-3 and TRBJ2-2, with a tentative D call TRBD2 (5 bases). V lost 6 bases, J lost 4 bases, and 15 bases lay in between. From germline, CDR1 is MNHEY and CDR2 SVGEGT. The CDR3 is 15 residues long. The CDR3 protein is CASSRRLAGTGELFF. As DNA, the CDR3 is TGTGCCAGCAGCCGCCGCCTAGCAGGCACCGGGGAGCTGTTTTTT.

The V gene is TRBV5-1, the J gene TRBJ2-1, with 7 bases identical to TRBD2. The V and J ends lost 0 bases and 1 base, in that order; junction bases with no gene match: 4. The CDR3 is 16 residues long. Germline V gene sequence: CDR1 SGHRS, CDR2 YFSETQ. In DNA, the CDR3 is TGCGCCAGCAGCTTGGTTCGAGCGGGATCCTACAATGAGCAGTTCTTC. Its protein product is CASSLVRAGSYNEQFF.

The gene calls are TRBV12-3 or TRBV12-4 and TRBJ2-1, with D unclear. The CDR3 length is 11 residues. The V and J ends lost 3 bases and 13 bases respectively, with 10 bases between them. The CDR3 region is CASSFSRHQFF. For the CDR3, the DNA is TGTGCCAGCAGTTTTTCGCGGCACCAGTTCTTC.

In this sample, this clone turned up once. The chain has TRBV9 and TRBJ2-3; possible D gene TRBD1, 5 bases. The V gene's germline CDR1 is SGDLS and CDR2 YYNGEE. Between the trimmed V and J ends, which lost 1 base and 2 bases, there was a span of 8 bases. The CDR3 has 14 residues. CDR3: CASSVFRDTDTQYF. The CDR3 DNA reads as TGTGCCAGCAGCGTATTCAGGGACACAGATACGCAGTATTTT.

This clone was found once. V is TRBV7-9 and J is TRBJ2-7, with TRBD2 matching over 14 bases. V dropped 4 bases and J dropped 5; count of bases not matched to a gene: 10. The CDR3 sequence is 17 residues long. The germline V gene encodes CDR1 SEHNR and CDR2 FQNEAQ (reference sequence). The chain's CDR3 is CASSSGLAGGFMDEQYF. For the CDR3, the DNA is TGTGCCAGCAGCTCCGGACTAGCGGGAGGTTTCATGGACGAGCAGTACTTC.

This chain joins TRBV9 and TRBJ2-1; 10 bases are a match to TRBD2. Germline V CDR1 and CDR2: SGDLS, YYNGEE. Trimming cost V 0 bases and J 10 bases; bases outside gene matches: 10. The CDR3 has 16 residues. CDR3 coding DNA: TGTGCCAGCAGCGTAGCCTCCCTAGCGGGAGTTGGGGAGCAGTTCTTC. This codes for CASSVASLAGVGEQFF.

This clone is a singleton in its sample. CDR3 sequence: CASSFVGAFSNQPQHF. In nucleotides, the CDR3 is TGTGCCAGCAGTTTTGTAGGGGCCTTCAGCAATCAGCCCCAGCATTTT. The chain joins TRBV28 to TRBJ1-5; D might be TRBD1 (5 bases). The CDR3 extends over 16 amino acids. Germline values: CDR1 MDHEN, CDR2 SYDVKM. Trimming took 3 bases from V and 1 from J, leaving 13 bases between them.

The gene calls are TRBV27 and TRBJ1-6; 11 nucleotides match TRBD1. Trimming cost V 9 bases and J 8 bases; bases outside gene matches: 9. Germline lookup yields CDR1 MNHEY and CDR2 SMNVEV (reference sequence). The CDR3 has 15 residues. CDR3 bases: TGTGCCAGTCACGCCGGGACAGGGGGACATTCACCCCTCCACTTT. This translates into CASHAGTGGHSPLHF.

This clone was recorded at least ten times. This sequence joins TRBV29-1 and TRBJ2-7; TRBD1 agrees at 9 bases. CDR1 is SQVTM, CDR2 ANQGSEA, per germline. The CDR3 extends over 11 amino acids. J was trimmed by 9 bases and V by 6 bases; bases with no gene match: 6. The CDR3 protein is CSVGTGQRQYF. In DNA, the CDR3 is TGCAGCGTGGGGACAGGGCAACGGCAGTACTTC.

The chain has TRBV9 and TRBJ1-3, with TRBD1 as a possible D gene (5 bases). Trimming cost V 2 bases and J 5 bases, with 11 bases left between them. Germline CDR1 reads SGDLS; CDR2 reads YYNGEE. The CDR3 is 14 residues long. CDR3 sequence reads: CASSVTSDRNTIYF. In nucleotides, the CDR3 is TGTGCCAGCAGCGTCACCTCGGACAGAAACACCATATATTTT.

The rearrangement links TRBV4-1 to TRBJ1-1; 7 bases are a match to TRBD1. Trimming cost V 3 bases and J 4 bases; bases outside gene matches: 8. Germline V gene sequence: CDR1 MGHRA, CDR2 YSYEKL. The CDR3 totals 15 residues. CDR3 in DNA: TGCGCCAGCAGCCAGCACAGGGGTCTGGGCACTGAAGCTTTCTTT. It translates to CASSQHRGLGTEAFF.

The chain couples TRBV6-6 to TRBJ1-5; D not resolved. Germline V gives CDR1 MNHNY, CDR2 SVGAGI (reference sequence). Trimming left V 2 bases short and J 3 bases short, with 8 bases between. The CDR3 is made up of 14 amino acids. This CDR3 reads CASSYDSNNQPQHF. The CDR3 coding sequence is TGTGCCAGCAGTTACGATAGCAACAATCAGCCCCAGCATTTT.

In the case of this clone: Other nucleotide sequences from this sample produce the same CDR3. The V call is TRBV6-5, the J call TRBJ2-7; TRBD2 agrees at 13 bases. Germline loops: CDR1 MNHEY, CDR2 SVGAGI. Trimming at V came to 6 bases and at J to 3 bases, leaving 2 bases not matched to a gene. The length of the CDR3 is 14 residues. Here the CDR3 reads CASSRTSGSYEQYF. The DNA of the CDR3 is TGTGCCAGCAGCCGGACTAGCGGGAGCTACGAGCAGTACTTC.

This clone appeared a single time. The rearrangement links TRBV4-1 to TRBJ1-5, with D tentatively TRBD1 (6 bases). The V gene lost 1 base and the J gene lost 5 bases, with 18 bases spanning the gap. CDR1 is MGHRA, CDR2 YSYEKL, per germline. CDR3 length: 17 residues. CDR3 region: CASSQGSQRDKDQPQHF. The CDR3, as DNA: TGCGCCAGCAGCCAAGGATCCCAAAGGGACAAGGATCAGCCCCAGCATTTT.

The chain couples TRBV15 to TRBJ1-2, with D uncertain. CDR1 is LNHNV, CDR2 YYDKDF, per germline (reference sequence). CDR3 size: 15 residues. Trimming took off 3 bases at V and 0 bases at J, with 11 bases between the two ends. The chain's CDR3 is CATSRESETNYGYTF. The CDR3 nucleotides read TGTGCCACCAGCAGGGAGAGCGAGACTAACTATGGCTACACCTTC.

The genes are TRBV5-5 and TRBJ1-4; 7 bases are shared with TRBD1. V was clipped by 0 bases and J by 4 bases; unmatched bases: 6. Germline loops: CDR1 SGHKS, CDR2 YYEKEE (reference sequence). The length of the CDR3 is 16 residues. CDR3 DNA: TGTGCCAGCAGCTTGGATCGGACAGGCTATAATGAAAAACTGTTTTTT. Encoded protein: CASSLDRTGYNEKLFF.

Here the CDR3 reads CASKGLGGRHPDTQYF. CDR3 nucleotide sequence: TGTGCCAGCAAAGGACTGGGCGGGAGGCATCCAGATACGCAGTATTTT. V is TRBV6-6 and J is TRBJ2-3; 8 nucleotides align to TRBD2. The germline V gene has CDR1 MNHNY and CDR2 SVGAGI (reference sequence). The CDR3 extends over 16 amino acids. V lost 7 bases, J lost 4 bases, and 13 bases stayed unmatched.